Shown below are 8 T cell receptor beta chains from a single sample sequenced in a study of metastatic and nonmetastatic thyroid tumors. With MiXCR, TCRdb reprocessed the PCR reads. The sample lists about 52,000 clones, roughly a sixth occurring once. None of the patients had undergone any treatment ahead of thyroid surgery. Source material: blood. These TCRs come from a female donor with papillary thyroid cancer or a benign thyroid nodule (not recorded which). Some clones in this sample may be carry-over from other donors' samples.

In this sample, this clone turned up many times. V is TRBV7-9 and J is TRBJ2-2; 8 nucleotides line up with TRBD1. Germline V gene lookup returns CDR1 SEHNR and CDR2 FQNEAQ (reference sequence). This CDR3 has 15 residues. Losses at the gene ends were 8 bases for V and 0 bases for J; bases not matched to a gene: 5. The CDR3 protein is CASRGGQANTGELFF. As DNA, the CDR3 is TGTGCCAGCCGAGGGGGACAGGCGAACACCGGGGAGCTGTTTTTT.

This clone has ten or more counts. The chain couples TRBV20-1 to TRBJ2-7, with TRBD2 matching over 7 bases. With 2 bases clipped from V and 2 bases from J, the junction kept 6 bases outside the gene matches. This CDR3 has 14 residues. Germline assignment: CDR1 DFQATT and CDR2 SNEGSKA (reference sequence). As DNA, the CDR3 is TGCAGTGCTAGATACGCTAGCGGACCCTACGAGCAGTACTTC. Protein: CSARYASGPYEQYF.

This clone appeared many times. The CDR3 DNA is TGTGCCAGCACCGCGAGCCCGATCGAATACAATGAGCAGTTCTTC. Translation gives CASTASPIEYNEQFF. The chain employs TRBV11-2 and TRBJ2-1, with D unclear. CDR3 length: 15 residues. Looked up from germline, CDR1 is SGHAT and CDR2 is FQNNGV. The V end lost 7 bases, the J end lost 4 bases, and 17 bases lay between the germline ends.

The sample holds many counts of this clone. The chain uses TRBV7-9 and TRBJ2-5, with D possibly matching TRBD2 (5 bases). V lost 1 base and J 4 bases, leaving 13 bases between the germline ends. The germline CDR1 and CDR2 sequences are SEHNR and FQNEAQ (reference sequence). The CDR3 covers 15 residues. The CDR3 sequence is CASSLESTGRETQYF. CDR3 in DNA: TGTGCCAGCAGCTTAGAATCCACGGGGAGAGAGACCCAGTACTTC.

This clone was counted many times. The CDR3 DNA follows: TGTGCCAGCAGCCAAGCCCGGCGGCTACAAGAGACCCAGTACTTC. Translated: CASSQARRLQETQYF. This chain links TRBV3-1 with TRBJ2-5, with D uncertain. Germline lookup yields CDR1 LGHDT and CDR2 YNNKEL (reference sequence). This CDR3 is built from 15 residues. Trimming took 1 base from V and 2 from J, leaving 11 bases between them.

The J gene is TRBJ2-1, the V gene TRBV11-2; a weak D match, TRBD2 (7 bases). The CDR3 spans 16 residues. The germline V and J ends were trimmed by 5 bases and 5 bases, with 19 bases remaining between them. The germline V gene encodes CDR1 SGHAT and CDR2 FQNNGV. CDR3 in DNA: TGTGCCAGCAGCCCGTGGGTGGGAGGGGGAAACAATGAGCAGTTCTTC. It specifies CASSPWVGGGNNEQFF. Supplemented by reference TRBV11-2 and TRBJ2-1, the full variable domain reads EAGVAQSPRYKIIEKRQSVAFWCNPISGHATLYWYQQILGQGPKLLIQFQNNGVVDDSQLPKDRFSAERLKGVDSTLKIQPAKLEDSAVYLCASSPWVGGGNNEQFFGPGTRLTVL.

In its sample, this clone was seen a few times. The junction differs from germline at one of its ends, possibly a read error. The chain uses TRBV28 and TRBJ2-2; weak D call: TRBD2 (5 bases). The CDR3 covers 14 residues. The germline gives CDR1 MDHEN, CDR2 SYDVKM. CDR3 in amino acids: CASSTCFNTGELFF. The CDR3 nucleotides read TGTGCCAGCAGTACATGTTTTAACACCGGGGAGCTTTTTTTT.

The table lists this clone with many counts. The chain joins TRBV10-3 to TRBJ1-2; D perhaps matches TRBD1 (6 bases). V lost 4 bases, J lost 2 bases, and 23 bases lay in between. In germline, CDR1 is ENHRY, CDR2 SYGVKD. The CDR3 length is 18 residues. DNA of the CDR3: TGTGCCATCAGTGGTCAGGGGACGGTCCGAGCCGGAAACTATGGCTACACCTTC. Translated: CAISGQGTVRAGNYGYTF.